This TCR beta chain was profiled in a study of shared clonotypes between healthy human individuals. Study details: Donors were a couple of women and a few men aged 18 to 49.

Assay used: immunoSEQ multiplex PCR; TCRdb lists only in-frame clones, some missing. The table shows around 550,000 clones, with around 95% occurring only once. As defined, naive CD8 cells were CD45RO-negative and positively selected for CCR7, with terminally differentiated effector memory CD45RA+ cells excluded. In its sample, this clone was seen once. This CDR3 has 13 amino acids. Trimming shortened V by 6 bases and J by 3 bases, and 11 bases separated the two germline ends. Germline lookup yields CDR1 ENHRY and CDR2 SYGVKD. This TCR was recovered from a woman under 40 in good health. This rearrangement joins TRBV10-3 to TRBJ2-5; D unresolved. Input material: naive CD8+ T cells sorted from blood. The CDR3 nucleotides are TGTGCCATCAGAAGCCAGGAGAAAGAGACCCAGTACTTC. Translating gives CAIRSQEKETQYF.